The entry below describes one TCR beta chain. Its matching antigen is unknown. The TCR beta cDNA libraries carried unique molecular identifiers. Input of roughly 1 to 11 million T cells yielded roughly 530,000 cDNA molecules. TCRdb re-called the PCR reads with MiXCR, one entry per CDR3 protein. This table has about 770,000 distinct CDR3 sequences, around 46% appearing once. The data stem from a study of post-analysis software for immune sequencing data. Looking at the study overall: The patients showed relapsing-remitting, secondary progressive and progressive-relapsing multiple sclerosis courses.

Study findings and constraints: When the samples were clustered directly with F measure, those that had been prepared in the same batch showed strong co-clustering. Those with multiple sclerosis, the patient group, showed significantly lower normalized Chao1 diversity than controls. Patients showed TRBV5-6, TRBV5-1 and TRBV20-1 among five TRBV segments more frequent than in controls.

In germline, CDR1 is SGHRS, CDR2 YFSETQ. Germline trimming cut 3 bases from V and 7 bases from J; bases unmatched to any gene: 11. There are 16 residues in the CDR3. The gene calls are TRBV5-1 and TRBJ2-1, with 9 bases fitting TRBD2. The receptor was isolated from a girl between 10 and 17 years old with multiple sclerosis. The specimen sequenced was blood. Written as DNA, the CDR3 is TGCGCCAGCAGCTACATAGCGGGAGTAGCGTATAATGAGCAGTTCTTC. Translating gives CASSYIAGVAYNEQFF.